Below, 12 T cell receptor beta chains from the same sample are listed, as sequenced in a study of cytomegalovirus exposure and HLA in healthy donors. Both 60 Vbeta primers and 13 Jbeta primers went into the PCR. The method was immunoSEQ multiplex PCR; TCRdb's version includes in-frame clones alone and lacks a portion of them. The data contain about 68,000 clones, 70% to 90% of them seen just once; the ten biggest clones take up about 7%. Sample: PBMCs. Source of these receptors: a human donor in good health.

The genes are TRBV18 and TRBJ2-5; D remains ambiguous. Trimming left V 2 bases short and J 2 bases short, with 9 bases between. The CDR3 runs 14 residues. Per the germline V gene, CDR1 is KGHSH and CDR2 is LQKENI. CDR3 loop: CASSPAVNQETQYF. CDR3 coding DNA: TGTGCCAGCTCACCAGCGGTAAATCAAGAGACCCAGTACTTC.

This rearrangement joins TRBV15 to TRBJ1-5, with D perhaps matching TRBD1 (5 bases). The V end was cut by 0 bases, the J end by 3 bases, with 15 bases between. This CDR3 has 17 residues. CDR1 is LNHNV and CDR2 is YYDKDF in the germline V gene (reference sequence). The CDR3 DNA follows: TGTGCCACCAGCAGAGATCTAAACAGGCTTATCAATCAGCCCCAGCATTTT. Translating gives CATSRDLNRLINQPQHF.

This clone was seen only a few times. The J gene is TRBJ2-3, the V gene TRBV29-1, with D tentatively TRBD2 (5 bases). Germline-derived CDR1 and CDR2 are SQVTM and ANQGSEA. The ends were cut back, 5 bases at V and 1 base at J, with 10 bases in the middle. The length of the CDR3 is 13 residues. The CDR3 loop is CSVHQEGTDTQYF. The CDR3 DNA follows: TGCAGCGTTCACCAGGAGGGCACAGATACGCAGTATTTT.

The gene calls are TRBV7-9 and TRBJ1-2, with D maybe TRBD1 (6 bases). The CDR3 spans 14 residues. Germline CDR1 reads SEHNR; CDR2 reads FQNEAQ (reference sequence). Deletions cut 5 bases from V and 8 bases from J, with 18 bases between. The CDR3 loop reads CASSPGRGAGGYTF. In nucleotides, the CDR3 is TGTGCCAGCAGCCCCGGCCGGGGGGCGGGAGGCTACACCTTC.

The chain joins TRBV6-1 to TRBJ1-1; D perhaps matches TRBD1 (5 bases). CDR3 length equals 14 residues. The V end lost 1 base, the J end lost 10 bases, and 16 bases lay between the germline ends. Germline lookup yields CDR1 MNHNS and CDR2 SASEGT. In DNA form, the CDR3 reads TGTGCCAGCAGTGAAGACAGGACCGCCTTTTCAGCTTTCTTT. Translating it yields CASSEDRTAFSAFF.

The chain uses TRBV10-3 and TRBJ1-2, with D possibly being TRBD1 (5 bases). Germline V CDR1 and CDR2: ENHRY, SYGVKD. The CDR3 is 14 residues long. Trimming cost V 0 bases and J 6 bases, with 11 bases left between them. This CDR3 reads CAISESGASDGYTF. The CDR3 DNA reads TGTGCCATCAGTGAGTCAGGGGCGTCGGATGGCTACACCTTC.

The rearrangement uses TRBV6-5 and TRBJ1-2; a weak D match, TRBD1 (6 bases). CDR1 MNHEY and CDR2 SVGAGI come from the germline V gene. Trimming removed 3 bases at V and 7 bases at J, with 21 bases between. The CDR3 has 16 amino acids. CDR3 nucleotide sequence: TGTGCCAGCAGTTATGGACAGTTCCCCAGGATCGGTGGCTACACCTTC. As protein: CASSYGQFPRIGGYTF.

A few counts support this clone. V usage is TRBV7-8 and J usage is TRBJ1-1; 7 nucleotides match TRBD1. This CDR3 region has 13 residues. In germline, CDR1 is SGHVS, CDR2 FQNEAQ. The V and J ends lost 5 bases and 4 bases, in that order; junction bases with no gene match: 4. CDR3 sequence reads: CASSLTGFTEAFF. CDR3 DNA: TGTGCCAGCAGCCTGACAGGGTTCACTGAAGCTTTCTTT.

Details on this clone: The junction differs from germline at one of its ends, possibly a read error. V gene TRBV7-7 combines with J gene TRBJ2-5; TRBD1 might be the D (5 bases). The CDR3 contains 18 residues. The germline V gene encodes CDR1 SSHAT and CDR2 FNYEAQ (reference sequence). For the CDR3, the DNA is TGTGCTAGCAGCCCTTGGGGCCGGCAGGCAACATACCAAGAGACCCAGTACTTC. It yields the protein CASSPWGRQATYQETQYF.

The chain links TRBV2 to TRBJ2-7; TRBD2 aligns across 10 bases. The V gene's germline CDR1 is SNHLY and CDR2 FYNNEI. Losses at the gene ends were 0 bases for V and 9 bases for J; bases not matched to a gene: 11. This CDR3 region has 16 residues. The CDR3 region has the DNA TGTGCCAGCAGTGAAGCGCGCTTTTCTAGCGGGGGATGGCAGTACTTC. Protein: CASSEARFSSGGWQYF.

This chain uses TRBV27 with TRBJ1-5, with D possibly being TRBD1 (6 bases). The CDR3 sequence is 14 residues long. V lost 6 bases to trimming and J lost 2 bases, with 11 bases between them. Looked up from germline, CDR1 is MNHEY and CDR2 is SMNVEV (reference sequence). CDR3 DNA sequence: TGTGCCAGCAGACTAAGGACAGGCAATCAGCCCCAGCATTTT. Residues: CASRLRTGNQPQHF.

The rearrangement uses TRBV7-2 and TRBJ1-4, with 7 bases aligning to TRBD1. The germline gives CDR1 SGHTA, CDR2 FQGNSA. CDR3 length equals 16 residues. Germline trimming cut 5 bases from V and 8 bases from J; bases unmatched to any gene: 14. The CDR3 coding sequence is TGTGCCAGCAGCGGATCACAGACAGGGCTTAGGGAAAAACTGTTTTTT. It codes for CASSGSQTGLREKLFF. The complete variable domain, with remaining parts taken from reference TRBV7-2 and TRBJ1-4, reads GAGVSQSPSNKVTEKGKDVELRCDPISGHTALYWYRQSLGQGLEFLIYFQGNSAPDKSGLPSDRFSAERTGGSVSTLTIQRTQQEDSAVYLCASSGSQTGLREKLFFGSGTQLSVL.